This T cell receptor beta chain stems from a study of blood T cell repertoires in COVID-19. V was cut by 5 bases and J by 4 bases, with 13 bases left in between. The CDR3 spans 14 residues. Germline assignment: CDR1 SGHNT and CDR2 YYREEE (reference sequence). Assay used: immunoSEQ multiplex PCR; TCRdb lists only in-frame clones, some missing. The sample includes about 15,000 clones, approximately 78% of them seen just once. The rearrangement uses TRBV5-4 and TRBJ1-3; perhaps TRBD1 as D (6 bases). This TCR was sampled from a man aged 55 to 70 with active or convalescent COVID-19. Material for sequencing was peripheral blood. CDR3 amino acids: CASRNTGQGNTIYF. The CDR3 nucleotides read TGTGCCAGCAGAAATACAGGACAGGGAAACACCATATATTTT.